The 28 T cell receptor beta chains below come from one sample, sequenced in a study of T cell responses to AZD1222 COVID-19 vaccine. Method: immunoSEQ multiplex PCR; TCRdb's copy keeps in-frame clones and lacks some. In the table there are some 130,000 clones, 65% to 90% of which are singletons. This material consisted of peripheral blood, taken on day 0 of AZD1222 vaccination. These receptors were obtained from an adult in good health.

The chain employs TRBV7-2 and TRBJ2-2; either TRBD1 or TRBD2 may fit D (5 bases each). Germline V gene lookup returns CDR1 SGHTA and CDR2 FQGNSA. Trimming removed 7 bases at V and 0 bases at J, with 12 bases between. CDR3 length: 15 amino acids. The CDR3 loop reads CASTRDVSNTGELFF. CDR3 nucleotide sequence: TGTGCCAGCACCCGGGACGTATCGAACACCGGGGAGCTGTTTTTT.

The CDR3: CARIPPGQGAANYGYTF. In DNA form, the CDR3 reads TGTGCTAGAATACCTCCGGGACAGGGAGCAGCTAACTATGGCTACACCTTC. The rearrangement links TRBV12-5 to TRBJ1-2; 9 bases agree with TRBD1. Germline V gives CDR1 LGHNT, CDR2 FRNRAP. This CDR3 has 17 residues. V dropped 9 bases and J dropped 0; count of bases not matched to a gene: 14.

CDR3 nucleotides: TGCGCCAGCAGCTACGGGACAGTGGGCGAGCAGTACTTC. Amino acids: CASSYGTVGEQYF. The chain joins TRBV5-1 to TRBJ2-7, with TRBD1 matching over 7 bases. Germline-derived CDR1 and CDR2 are SGHRS and YFSETQ. The CDR3 is 13 amino acids. The V and J ends lost 3 bases and 6 bases, in that order; junction bases with no gene match: 6.

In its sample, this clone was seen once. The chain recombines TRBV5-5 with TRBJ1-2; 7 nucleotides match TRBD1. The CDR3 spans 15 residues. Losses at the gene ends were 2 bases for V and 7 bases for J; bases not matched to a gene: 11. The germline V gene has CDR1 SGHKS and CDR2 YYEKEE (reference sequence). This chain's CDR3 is CASSFRDRSIGGYTF. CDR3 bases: TGTGCCAGCAGCTTCCGGGACAGATCGATTGGTGGCTACACCTTC.

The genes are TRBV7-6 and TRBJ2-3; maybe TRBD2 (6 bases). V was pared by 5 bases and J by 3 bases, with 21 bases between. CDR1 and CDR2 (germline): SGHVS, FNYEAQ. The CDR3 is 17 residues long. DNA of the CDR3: TGTGCCAGCAGCCCGCAGTCCTCTGCGGGGAGAACAGATACGCAGTATTTT. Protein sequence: CASSPQSSAGRTDTQYF.

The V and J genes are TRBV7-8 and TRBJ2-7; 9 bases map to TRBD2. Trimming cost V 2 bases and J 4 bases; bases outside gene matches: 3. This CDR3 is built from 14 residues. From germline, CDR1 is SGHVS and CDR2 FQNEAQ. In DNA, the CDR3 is TGTGCCAGCAGCTTATTAGCGGGGGAGTACGAGCAGTACTTC. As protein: CASSLLAGEYEQYF.

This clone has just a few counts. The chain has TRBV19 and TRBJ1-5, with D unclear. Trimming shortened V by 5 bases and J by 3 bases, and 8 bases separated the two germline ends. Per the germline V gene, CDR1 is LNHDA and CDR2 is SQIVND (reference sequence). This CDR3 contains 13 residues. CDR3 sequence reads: CASSWGDNQPQHF. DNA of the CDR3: TGTGCCAGTAGTTGGGGTGACAATCAGCCCCAGCATTTT.

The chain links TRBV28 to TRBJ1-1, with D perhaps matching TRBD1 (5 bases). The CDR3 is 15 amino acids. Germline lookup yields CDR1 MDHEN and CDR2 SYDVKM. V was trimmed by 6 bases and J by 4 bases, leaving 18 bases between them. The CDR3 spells CASRNPAGGGTEAFF. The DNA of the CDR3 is TGTGCCAGCAGGAACCCGGCTGGGGGAGGCACTGAAGCTTTCTTT. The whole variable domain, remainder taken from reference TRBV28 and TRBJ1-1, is DVKVTQSSRYLVKRTGEKVFLECVQDMDHENMFWYRQDPGLGLRLIYFSYDVKMKEKGDIPEGYSVSREKKERFSLILESASTNQTSMYLCASRNPAGGGTEAFFGQGTRLTVV.

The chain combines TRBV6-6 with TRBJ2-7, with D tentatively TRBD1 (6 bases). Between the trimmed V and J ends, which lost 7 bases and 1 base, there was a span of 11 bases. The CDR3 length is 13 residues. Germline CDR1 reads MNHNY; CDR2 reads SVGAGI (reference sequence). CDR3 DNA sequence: TGTGCCAGCACCCTGGACAGTTCCTACGAGCAGTACTTC. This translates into CASTLDSSYEQYF.

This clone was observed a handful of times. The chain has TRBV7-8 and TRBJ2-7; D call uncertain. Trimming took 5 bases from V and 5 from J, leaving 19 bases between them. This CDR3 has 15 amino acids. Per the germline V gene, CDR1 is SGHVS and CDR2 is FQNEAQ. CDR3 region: CASSPQEGWFHEQYF. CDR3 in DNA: TGTGCCAGCAGCCCTCAGGAAGGGTGGTTCCACGAGCAGTACTTC. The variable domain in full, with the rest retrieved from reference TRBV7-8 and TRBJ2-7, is GAGVSQSPRYKVAKRGQDVALRCDPISGHVSLFWYQQALGQGPEFLTYFQNEAQLDKSGLPSDRFFAERPEGSVSTLKIQRTQQEDSAVYLCASSPQEGWFHEQYFGPGTRLTVT.

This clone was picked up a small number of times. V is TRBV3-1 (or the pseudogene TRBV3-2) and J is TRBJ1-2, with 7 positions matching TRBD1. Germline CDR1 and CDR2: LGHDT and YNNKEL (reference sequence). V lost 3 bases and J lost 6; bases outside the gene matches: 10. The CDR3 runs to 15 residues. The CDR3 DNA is TGTGCCAGCAGCCACTCCCGGGACAGCCTAAATGGCTACACCTTC. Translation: CASSHSRDSLNGYTF.

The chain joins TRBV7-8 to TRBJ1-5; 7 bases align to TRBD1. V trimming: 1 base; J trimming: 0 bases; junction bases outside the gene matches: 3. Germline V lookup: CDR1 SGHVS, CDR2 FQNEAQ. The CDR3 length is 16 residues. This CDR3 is CASSLGGQTSNQPQHF. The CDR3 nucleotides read TGTGCCAGCAGCTTAGGGGGACAGACTAGCAATCAGCCCCAGCATTTT.

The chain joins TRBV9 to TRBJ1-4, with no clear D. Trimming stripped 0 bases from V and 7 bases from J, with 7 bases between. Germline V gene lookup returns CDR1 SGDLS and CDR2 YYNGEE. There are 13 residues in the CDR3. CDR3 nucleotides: TGTGCCAGCAGCGTAGGCAGACGTGAAAAACTGTTTTTT. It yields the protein CASSVGRREKLFF.

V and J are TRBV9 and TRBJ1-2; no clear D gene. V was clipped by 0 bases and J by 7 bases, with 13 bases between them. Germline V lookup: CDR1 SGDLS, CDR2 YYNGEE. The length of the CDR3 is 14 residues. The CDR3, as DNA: TGTGCCAGCAGCGTAGTTATAGGGTGGAGTGGCTACACCTTC. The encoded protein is CASSVVIGWSGYTF.

The CDR3 DNA reads as TGTGCCAGCAGCCAACAGGGCCGAGGGGCTAGCGGGCGTTACAATGAGCAGTTCTTC. This translates into CASSQQGRGASGRYNEQFF. The chain couples TRBV3-1 (or the pseudogene TRBV3-2) to TRBJ2-1; TRBD2 agrees at 8 bases. This CDR3 is built from 19 residues. CDR1 is LGHDT and CDR2 is YNNKEL in the germline V gene (reference sequence). V lost 2 bases, J lost 4 bases, and 16 bases stayed unmatched.

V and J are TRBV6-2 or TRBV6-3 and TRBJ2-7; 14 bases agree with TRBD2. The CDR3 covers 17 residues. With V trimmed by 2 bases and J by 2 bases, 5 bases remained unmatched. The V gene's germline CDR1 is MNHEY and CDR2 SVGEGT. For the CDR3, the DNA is TGTGCCAGCAGTTACCCGAGGACTAGCGGGGGGACCTACGAGCAGTACTTC. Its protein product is CASSYPRTSGGTYEQYF.

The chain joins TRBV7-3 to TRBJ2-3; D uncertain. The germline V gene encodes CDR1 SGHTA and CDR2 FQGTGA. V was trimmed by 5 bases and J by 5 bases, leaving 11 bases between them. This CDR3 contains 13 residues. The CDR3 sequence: CASSPWAGDTQYF. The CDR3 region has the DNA TGTGCCAGCAGCCCGTGGGCCGGAGATACGCAGTATTTT.

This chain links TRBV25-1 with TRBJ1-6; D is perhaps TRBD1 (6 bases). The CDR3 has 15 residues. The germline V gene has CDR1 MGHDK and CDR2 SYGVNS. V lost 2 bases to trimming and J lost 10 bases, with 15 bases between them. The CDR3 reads CASSEGGAVRSPLHF. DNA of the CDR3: TGTGCCAGCAGTGAAGGGGGCGCGGTGAGGTCACCCCTCCACTTT. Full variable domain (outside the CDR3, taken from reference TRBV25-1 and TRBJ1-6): EADIYQTPRYLVIGTGKKITLECSQTMGHDKMYWYQQDPGMELHLIHYSYGVNSTEKGDLSSESTVSRIRTEHFPLTLESARPSHTSQYLCASSEGGAVRSPLHFGNGTRLTVT.

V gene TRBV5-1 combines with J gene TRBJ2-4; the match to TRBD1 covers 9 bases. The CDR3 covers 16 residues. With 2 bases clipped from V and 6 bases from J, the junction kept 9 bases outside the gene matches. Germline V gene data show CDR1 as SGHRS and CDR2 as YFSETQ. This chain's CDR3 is CASSLGGQGIGNIQYF. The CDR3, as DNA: TGCGCCAGCAGCTTAGGGGGACAGGGAATCGGAAACATTCAGTACTTC.

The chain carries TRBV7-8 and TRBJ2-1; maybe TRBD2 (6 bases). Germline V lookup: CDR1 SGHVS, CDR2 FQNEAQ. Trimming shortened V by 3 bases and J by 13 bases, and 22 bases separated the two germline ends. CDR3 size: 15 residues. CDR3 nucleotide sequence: TGTGCCAGCAGCTTCCCCCGCGGGGCAGCCGTAACCCAGTTCTTC. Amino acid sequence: CASSFPRGAAVTQFF.

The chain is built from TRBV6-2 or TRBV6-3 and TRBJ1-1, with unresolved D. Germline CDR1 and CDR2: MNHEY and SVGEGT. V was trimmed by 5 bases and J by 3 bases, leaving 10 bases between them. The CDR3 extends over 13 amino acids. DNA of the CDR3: TGTGCCAGCAGTCACTACCCTGACACTGAAGCTTTCTTT. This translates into CASSHYPDTEAFF.

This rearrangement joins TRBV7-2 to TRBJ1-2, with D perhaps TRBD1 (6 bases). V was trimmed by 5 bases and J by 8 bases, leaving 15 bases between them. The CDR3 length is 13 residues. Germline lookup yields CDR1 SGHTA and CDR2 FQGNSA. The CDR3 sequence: CASSRSEGVGYTF. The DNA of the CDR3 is TGTGCCAGCAGCCGTAGTGAGGGGGTCGGCTACACCTTC.

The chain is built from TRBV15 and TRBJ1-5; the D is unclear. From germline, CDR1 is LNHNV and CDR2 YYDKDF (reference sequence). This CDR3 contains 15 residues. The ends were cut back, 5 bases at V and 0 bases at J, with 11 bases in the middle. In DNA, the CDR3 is TGTGCCACCAGCTCGGGTCTAAATAGCAATCAGCCCCAGCATTTT. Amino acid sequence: CATSSGLNSNQPQHF.

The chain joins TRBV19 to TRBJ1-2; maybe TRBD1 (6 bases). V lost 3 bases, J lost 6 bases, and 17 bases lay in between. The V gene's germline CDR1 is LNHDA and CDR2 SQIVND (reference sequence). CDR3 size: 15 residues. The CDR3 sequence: CASSIMHGGADGYTF. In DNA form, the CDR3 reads TGTGCCAGTAGTATTATGCACGGGGGCGCTGATGGCTACACCTTC.

In DNA, the CDR3 is TGTGCCAGCAGGCGGGACTCCCAAGAGACCCAGTACTTC. Protein: CASRRDSQETQYF. The chain employs TRBV27 and TRBJ2-5, with a possible D match to TRBD2 (6 bases). CDR1 is MNHEY, CDR2 SMNVEV, per germline (reference sequence). The V end lost 6 bases, the J end lost 1 base, and 9 bases lay between the germline ends. The CDR3 covers 13 residues.

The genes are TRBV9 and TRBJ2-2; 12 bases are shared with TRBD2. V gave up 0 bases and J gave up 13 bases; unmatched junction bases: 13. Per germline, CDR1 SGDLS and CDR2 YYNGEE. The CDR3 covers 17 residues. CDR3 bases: TGTGCCAGCAGCGTAGAATCTACTAGCGGGGGGTCCGGAGGGCTGTTTTTT. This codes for CASSVESTSGGSGGLFF.

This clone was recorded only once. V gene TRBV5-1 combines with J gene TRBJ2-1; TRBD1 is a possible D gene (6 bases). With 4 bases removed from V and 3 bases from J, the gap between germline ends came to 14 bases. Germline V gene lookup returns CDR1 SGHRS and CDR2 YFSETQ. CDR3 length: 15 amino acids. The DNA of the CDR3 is TGCGCCAGCAGCGACCCCGGGACAAACTACAATGAGCAGTTCTTC. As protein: CASSDPGTNYNEQFF.

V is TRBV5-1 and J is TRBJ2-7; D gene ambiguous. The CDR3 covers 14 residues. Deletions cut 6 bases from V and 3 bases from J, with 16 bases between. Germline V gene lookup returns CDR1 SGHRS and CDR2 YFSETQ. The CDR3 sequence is CASKGDLGFYEQYF. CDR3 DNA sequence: TGCGCCAGCAAGGGTGACCTGGGATTCTACGAGCAGTACTTC. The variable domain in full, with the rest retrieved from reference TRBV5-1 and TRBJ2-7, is KAGVTQTPRYLIKTRGQQVTLSCSPISGHRSVSWYQQTPGQGLQFLFEYFSETQRNKGNFPGRFSGRQFSNSRSEMNVSTLELGDSALYLCASKGDLGFYEQYFGPGTRLTVT.